This T cell receptor beta chain was documented in a study of blood T cell repertoires in COVID-19. The overall study: There were acute and convalescent COVID-19 samples, and they came from the United States, Italy and Spain. PBMCs, B-cell-depleted T cells, or T cells were the source of the cDNA or gDNA that made up the material.

The germline CDR1 and CDR2 sequences are MNHEY and SMNVEV (reference sequence). The CDR3 extends over 14 amino acids. Trimming shortened V by 4 bases and J by 5 bases, and 12 bases separated the two germline ends. In the authors' workflow: Quantification of nucleated cells was approximated via reference gene primer amplification. TCRdb's copy holds only in-frame clones and misses some; the assay was immunoSEQ multiplex PCR. Clonal size and the V and J genes are those of that table, whereas D and trimming came from the DNA. Found here are 140,000 or so clones, just under 80% of them singletons; the top ten hold about 1.9%.

The clonotype originates from a woman aged 55-69 years with acute or convalescent COVID-19. Material: peripheral blood. The gene calls are TRBV27 and TRBJ2-1, with D possibly TRBD1 on 6 matching bases. CDR3 DNA sequence: TGTGCCAGCAGTTCCGGGACAATACACAATGAGCAGTTCTTC. As protein: CASSSGTIHNEQFF.